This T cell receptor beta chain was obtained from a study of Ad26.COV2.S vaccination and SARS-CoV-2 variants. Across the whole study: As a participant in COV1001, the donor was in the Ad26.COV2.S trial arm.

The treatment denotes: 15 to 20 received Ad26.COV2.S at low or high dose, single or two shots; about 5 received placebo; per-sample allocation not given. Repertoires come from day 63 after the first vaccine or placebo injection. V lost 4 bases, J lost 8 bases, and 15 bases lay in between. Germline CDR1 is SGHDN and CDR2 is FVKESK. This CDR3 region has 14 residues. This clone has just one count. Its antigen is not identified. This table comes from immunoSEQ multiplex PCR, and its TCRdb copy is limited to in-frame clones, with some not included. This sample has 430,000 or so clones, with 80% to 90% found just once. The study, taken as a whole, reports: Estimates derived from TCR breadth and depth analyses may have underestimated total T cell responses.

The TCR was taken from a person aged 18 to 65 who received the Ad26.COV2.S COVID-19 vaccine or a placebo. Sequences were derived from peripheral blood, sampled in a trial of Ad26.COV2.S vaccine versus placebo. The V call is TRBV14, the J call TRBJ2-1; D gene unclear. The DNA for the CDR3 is TGTGCCAGCAGCCCCCTCAAGGGAACGTATGAGCAGTTCTTC. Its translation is CASSPLKGTYEQFF.